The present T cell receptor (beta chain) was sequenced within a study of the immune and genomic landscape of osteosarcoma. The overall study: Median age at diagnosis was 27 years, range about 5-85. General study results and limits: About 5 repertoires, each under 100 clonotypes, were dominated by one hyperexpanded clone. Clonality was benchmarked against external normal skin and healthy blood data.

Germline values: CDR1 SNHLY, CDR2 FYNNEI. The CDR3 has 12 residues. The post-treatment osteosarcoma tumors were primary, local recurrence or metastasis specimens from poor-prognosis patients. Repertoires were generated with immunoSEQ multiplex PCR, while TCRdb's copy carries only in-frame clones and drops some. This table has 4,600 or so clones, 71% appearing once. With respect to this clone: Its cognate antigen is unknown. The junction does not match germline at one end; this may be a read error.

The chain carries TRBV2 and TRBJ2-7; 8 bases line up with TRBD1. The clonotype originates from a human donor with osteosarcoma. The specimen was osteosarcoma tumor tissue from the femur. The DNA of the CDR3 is TGTGCCGGCAGGGGGCAGGCCTACGAGCAGTACTTC. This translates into CAGRGQAYEQYF. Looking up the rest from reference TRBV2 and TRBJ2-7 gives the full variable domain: EPEVTQTPSHQVTQMGQEVILRCVPISNHLYFYWYRQILGQKVEFLVSFYNNEISEKSEIFDDQFSVERPDGSNFTLKIRSTKLEDSAMYFCAGRGQAYEQYFGPGTRLTVT.